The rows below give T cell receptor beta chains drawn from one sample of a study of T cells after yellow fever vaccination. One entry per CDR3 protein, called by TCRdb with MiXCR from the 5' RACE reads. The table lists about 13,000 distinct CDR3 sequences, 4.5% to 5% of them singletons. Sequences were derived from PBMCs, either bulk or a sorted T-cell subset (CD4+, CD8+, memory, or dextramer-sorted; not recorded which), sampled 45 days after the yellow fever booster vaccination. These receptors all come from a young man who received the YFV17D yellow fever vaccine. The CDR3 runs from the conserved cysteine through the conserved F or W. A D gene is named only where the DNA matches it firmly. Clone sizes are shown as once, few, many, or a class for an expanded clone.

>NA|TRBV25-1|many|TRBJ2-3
TGTGCCAGCAGTGAATTTCAGGGAGCCGATACGCAGTATTTT
CASSEFQGADTQYF
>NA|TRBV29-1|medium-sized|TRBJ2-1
TGCAGCGTTGACAGGGGCTCGGGGCAGTTCTTC
CSVDRGSGQFF
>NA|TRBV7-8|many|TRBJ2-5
TGTGCCAGCAGCTTAAGGTCTAGTCGGGCAGGGACCCAGTACTTC
CASSLRSSRAGTQYF
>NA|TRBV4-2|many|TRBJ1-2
TGTGCCAGCAGCCAAGAGGGGTCTAACTATGGCTACACCTTC
CASSQEGSNYGYTF
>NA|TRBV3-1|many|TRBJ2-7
TGTGCCAGCAGCCAAGTCGGGCTAATCGGTTCCTACGAGCAGTACTTC
CASSQVGLIGSYEQYF
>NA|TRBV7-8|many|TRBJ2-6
TGTGCCATCCCCCGTAGGGCGGGGGCCAACGTCCTGACTTTC
CAIPRRAGANVLTF
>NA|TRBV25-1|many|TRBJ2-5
TGTGCCAGCAGTGAATTCGGTAACCAAGAGACCCAGTACTTC
CASSEFGNQETQYF
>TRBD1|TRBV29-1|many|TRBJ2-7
TGCAGCGTTGAAAGGCCCGTAGGGGGCGCCTACGAGCAGTACTTC
CSVERPVGGAYEQYF
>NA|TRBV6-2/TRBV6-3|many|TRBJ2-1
TGTGCCAGCAGTTACACGGGGAGCTCCTACAATGAGCAGTTCTTC
CASSYTGSSYNEQFF
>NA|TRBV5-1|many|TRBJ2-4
TGCGCCAGCAGCTGGGGGGATAGCGGCCTAGCCAAAAACATTCAGTACTTC
CASSWGDSGLAKNIQYF
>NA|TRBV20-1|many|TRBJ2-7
TGCAGTGCTAGCCCGGGGACGGGCCCCTACGAGCAGTACTTC
CSASPGTGPYEQYF
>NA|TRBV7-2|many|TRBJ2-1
TGTGCCAGCAGTCGTCCGCCGGGTCCCCCAAGGCTTGAGCAGTTCTTC
CASSRPPGPPRLEQFF
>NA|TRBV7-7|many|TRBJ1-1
TGTGCTAGCAGCTTCAGCCGGAACACTGAAGCTTTCTTT
CASSFSRNTEAFF
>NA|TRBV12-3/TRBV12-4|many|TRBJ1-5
TGTGCCAGCAGTTTATCGGGCTCCAAGGTCACACAGCCCCAGCATTTT
CASSLSGSKVTQPQHF
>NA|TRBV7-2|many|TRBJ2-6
TGTGCCAGCAGCCGGAGAGGGCGCTCTGGGGCCAACGTCCTGACTTTC
CASSRRGRSGANVLTF
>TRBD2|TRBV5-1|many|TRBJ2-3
TGCGCCAGCAGCTCGTTACTAGCGGGACCGGGCACAGATACGCAGTATTTT
CASSSLLAGPGTDTQYF
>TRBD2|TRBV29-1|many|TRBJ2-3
TGCAGCGTTGTTGGGGGAGGGCCTCGCACAGATACGCAGTATTTT
CSVVGGGPRTDTQYF
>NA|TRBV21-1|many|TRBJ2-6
TGTGCCAGCAGCCTACGGACATACCCCCCGGCAGGGGCCAACGTCCTGACTTTC
CASSLRTYPPAGANVLTF
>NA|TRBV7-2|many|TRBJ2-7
TGTGCCAGCAGCCACACCCCGTCTTTCGTCGAGCAGTACTTC
CASSHTPSFVEQYF
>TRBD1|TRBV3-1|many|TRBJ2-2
TGTGCCAGCAGCCAAACAGGGGCCCGTTTGACCGGGGAGCTGTTTTTT
CASSQTGARLTGELFF
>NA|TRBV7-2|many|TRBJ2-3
TGTGCCAGCAGCCTCACGGGCGGGCCCTCGGGGTATACGCAGTATTTT
CASSLTGGPSGYTQYF
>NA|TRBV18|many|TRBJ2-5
TGTGCCAGCTCACCGGGAGAGACCCAGTACTTC
CASSPGETQYF
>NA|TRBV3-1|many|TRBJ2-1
TGTGCCAGCGGCGAAGGACGTGGCGGGCAGTTCTTC
CASGEGRGGQFF
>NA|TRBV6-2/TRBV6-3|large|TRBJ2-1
TGTGCCAGCAATAAATACAATGAGCAGTTCTTC
CASNKYNEQFF
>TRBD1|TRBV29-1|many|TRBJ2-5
TGCAGCGCACAGGGGGTAGAGACCCAGTACTTC
CSAQGVETQYF
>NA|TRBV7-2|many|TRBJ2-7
TGTGCCAGCAGCTTAGCAGCTTCCTACGAGCAGTACTTC
CASSLAASYEQYF
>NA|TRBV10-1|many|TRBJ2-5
TGCGCCAGCAGTGCTAGCCAAGAGACCCAGTACTTC
CASSASQETQYF
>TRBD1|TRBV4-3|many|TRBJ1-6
TGCGCCAGCAGCCTTCGTGCAGCCAGGGGGAATTCACCCCTCCACTTT
CASSLRAARGNSPLHF
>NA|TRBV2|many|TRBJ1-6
TGTGCCAGCAGTGAACGGGAAGGTACACCCCTCCACTTT
CASSEREGTPLHF
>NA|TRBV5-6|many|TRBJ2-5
TGTGCCAGCAGCTTGGCCGGGGACTTCCAAGAGAGCCAGTACTTC
CASSLAGDFQESQYF
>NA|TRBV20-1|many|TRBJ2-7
TGCAGTGCTAGAGTTCCGGGACGGAACTCCTACGAGCAGTACTTC
CSARVPGRNSYEQYF